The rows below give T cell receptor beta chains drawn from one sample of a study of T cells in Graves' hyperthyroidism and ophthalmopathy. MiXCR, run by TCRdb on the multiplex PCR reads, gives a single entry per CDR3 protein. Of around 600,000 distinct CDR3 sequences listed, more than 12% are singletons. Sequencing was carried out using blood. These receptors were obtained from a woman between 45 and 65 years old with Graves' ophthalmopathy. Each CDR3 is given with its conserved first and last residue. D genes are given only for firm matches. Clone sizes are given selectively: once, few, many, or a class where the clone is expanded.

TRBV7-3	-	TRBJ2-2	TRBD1	CASSTARTGGRGELFF	TGTGCCAGCAGCACCGCCCGGACAGGGGGCCGGGGGGAGCTGTTTTTT
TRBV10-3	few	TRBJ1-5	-	CAISGDSISNQPQHF	TGTGCCATCAGTGGAGACAGTATTAGCAATCAGCCCCAGCATTTT
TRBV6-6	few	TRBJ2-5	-	CASSYSSRELYF	TGTGCCAGCAGTTACTCTAGCAGGGAGTTATACTTC
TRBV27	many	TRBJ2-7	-	CASRQGFGYEQYF	TGTGCCAGCAGGCAGGGATTCGGCTACGAGCAGTACTTC
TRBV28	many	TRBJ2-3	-	CASSLWTATDTQYF	TGTGCCAGCAGTTTATGGACAGCCACAGATACGCAGTATTTT
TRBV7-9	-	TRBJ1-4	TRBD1	CASSLHTGANEKLFF	TGTGCCAGCAGCTTACACACAGGGGCTAATGAAAAACTGTTTTTT
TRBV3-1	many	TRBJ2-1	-	CASSQNLGGEQFF	TGTGCCAGCAGCCAAAATTTGGGAGGTGAGCAGTTCTTC
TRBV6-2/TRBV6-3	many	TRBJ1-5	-	CASTYGEVTNNQPQHF	TGTGCCAGCACCTATGGGGAGGTGACAAACAATCAGCCCCAGCATTTT
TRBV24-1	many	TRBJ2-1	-	CATTSAPSNEQFF	TGTGCCACCACCTCGGCACCGAGCAATGAGCAGTTCTTC
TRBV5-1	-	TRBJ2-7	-	CASSLALSGNTYEQYF	TGCGCCAGCAGCTTGGCCTTGTCAGGGAATACCTACGAGCAGTACTTC
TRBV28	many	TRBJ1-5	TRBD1	CASSLGQGREPQHF	TGTGCCAGCAGTTTGGGACAGGGGCGGGAGCCCCAGCATTTT
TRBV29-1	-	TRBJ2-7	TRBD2	CSVVSAGVRDEQYF	TGCAGCGTTGTTTCAGCGGGAGTCCGCGACGAGCAGTACTTC
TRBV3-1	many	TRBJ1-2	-	CASSQPRPGQHTF	TGTGCCAGCAGCCAACCCCGGCCGGGGCAGCACACCTTC
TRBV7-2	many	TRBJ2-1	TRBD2	CASSSPTSGRDSSYNEQFF	TGTGCCAGCAGCTCACCGACTAGCGGGAGGGATTCTTCTTACAATGAGCAGTTCTTC
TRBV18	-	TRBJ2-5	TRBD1	CASSPGQGMLETQYF	TGTGCCAGCTCACCGGGACAGGGAATGTTAGAGACCCAGTACTTC
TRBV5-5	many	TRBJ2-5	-	CASSLVGGRYETQYF	TGTGCCAGCAGCTTGGTGGGGGGGCGATATGAGACCCAGTACTTC
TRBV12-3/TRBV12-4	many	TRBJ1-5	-	CASSYQRDQPQHF	TGTGCCAGCAGCTATCAAAGGGATCAGCCCCAGCATTTT
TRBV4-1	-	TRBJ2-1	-	CASSQPTRDPNNEQFF	TGCGCCAGCAGCCAACCCACACGGGACCCCAACAATGAGCAGTTCTTC
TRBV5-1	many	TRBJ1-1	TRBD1	CASSLGTGSQRQAFF	TGCGCCAGCAGCTTGGGGACAGGGTCCCAACGTCAAGCTTTCTTT
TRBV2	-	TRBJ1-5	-	CASSGGGKGGQPQHF	TGTGCCAGCAGTGGAGGAGGGAAGGGCGGTCAGCCCCAGCATTTT
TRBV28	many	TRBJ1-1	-	CASSLVRDGPFF	TGTGCCAGCAGTTTAGTAAGGGATGGACCTTTCTTT
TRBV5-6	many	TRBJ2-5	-	CASSPPGLSETQYF	TGTGCCAGCAGCCCGCCGGGACTTTCTGAGACCCAGTACTTC
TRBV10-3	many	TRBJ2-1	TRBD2	CAISEYLAGEFDEQFF	TGTGCCATCAGTGAGTATCTAGCGGGAGAGTTTGATGAGCAGTTCTTC
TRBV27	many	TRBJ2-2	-	CASSVEIGGVGELFF	TGTGCCAGCAGTGTGGAGATCGGTGGTGTCGGGGAGCTGTTTTTT
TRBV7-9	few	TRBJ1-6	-	CASSREAVYNSPLHF	TGTGCCAGCAGCCGGGAGGCCGTCTATAATTCACCCCTCCACTTT
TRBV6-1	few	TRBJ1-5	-	CASAPLAHGNQPQHF	TGTGCCAGTGCGCCGTTGGCCCATGGCAATCAGCCCCAGCATTTT
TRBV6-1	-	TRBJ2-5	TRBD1	CASSESGTGKETQYF	TGTGCCAGCAGTGAATCCGGGACAGGGAAAGAGACCCAGTACTTC
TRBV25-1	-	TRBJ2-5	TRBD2	CASSELGRGDQETQYF	TGTGCCAGCAGTGAATTAGGGCGGGGGGACCAAGAGACCCAGTACTTC
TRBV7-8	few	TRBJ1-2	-	CASSLDRTGWLGYTF	TGTGCCAGCAGCTTAGATAGAACAGGGTGGCTCGGCTACACCTTC
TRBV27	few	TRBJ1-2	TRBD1	CASSLSGTGYGYTF	TGTGCCAGCAGTTTATCCGGGACAGGGTATGGCTACACCTTC
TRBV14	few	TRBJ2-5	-	CASSPTELQETQYF	TGTGCCAGCAGCCCGACAGAACTCCAAGAGACCCAGTACTTC
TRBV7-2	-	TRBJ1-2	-	CASSLPGEEGYGYTF	TGTGCCAGCAGCTTACCAGGGGAGGAAGGCTATGGCTACACCTTC
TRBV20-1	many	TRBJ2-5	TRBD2	CSARKTSDRTQETQYF	TGCAGTGCTAGAAAAACTAGCGATCGAACACAAGAGACCCAGTACTTC
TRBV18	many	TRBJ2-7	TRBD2	CASSPMGSGGTDEQYF	TGTGCCAGCTCACCAATGGGGTCGGGAGGTACGGACGAGCAGTACTTC
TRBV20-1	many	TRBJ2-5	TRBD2	CSARDGRSAKRETQETQYF	TGCAGTGCTAGAGATGGGAGATCGGCAAAGCGGGAGACACAAGAGACCCAGTACTTC
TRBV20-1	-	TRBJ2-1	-	CSALGLVGRYNEQFF	TGCAGTGCTCTGGGGCTAGTGGGGCGGTACAATGAGCAGTTCTTC
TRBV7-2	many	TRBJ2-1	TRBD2	CASTLGLAGVSEQFF	TGTGCCAGCACTCTGGGACTAGCGGGAGTTAGTGAGCAGTTCTTC
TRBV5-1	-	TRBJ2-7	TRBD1	CASSMGQGTVEQYF	TGCGCCAGCAGCATGGGACAGGGGACTGTAGAGCAGTACTTC
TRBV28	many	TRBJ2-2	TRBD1	CASSLLGGTGANGELFF	TGTGCCAGCAGTTTATTGGGGGGGACAGGGGCCAACGGGGAGCTGTTTTTT
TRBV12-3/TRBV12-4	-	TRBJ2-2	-	CASSFSARAFAGELFF	TGTGCCAGCAGTTTCTCCGCCAGGGCGTTTGCCGGGGAGCTGTTTTTT
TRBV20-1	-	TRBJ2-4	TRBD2	CSAIERGTRKNIQYF	TGCAGTGCTATCGAGCGAGGGACTAGAAAAAACATTCAGTACTTC
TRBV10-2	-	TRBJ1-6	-	CASTPKNSPLHF	TGCGCCAGCACCCCGAAAAATTCACCCCTCCACTTT
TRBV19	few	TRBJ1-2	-	CASSITTGTNYGYTF	TGTGCCAGTAGTATTACGACAGGAACTAACTATGGCTACACCTTC
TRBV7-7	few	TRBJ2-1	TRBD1	CASSLDRGNNEQFF	TGTGCTAGCAGCTTAGACAGGGGCAACAATGAGCAGTTCTTC
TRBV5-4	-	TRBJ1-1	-	CACTTGGDTTEAFF	TGTGCCTGTACCACGGGAGGGGACACCACTGAAGCTTTCTTT